These T cell receptor beta chains were read from a single sample in a study of T cells in Graves' hyperthyroidism and ophthalmopathy. One entry per CDR3 protein, called by TCRdb with MiXCR from the multiplex PCR reads. The sample lists 640,000 or so distinct CDR3 sequences, roughly 14% seen once, with roughly 4.3% in the top ten. The specimen was blood. Receptor source: a woman aged 40-49 years with Graves' ophthalmopathy. Both conserved end residues are part of each CDR3. A D gene is named only where the DNA matches it firmly. Clone size is given for some rows only: seen once, a few or many times, or a class if the clone is expanded.

len | abundance | j_gene | d_gene | v_gene | CDR3aa | CDR3nt
12 | many | TRBJ1-6 | TRBD1 | TRBV6-1 | CASGQGDSPLHF | TGTGCCAGTGGACAGGGGGATTCACCCCTCCACTTT
13 | many | TRBJ1-2 | TRBD1 | TRBV6-5 | CASSYRGLDGYTF | TGTGCCAGCAGCTACAGGGGATTGGATGGCTACACCTTC
13 | many | TRBJ1-5 | . | TRBV2 | CASSTRENQPQHF | TGTGCCAGCAGTACCAGGGAGAATCAGCCCCAGCATTTT
13 | many | TRBJ1-1 | . | TRBV2 | CASSEDWNTEAFF | TGTGCCAGCAGTGAGGACTGGAACACTGAAGCTTTCTTT
14 | many | TRBJ2-7 | . | TRBV6-5 | CASSYLGTEYEQYF | TGTGCCAGCAGTTACCTCGGGACTGAGTACGAGCAGTACTTC
13 | many | TRBJ2-5 | . | TRBV2 | CASSVEDQETQYF | TGTGCCAGCAGTGTTGAGGATCAAGAGACCCAGTACTTC
14 | many | TRBJ2-7 | . | TRBV9 | CASSSHGQGYEQYF | TGTGCCAGCAGCTCCCACGGTCAGGGCTACGAGCAGTACTTC
15 | few | TRBJ2-7 | TRBD2 | TRBV5-1 | CASSYTLAENYEQYF | TGCGCCAGCAGCTACACACTAGCGGAAAACTACGAGCAGTACTTC
16 | many | TRBJ1-1 | . | TRBV28 | CASSFKSFRMNTEAFF | TGTGCCAGCAGTTTTAAGAGTTTTCGAATGAACACTGAAGCTTTCTTT
14 | many | TRBJ2-7 | . | TRBV28 | CASSLTAGSNEQYF | TGTGCCAGCAGTTTAACGGCAGGGAGTAACGAGCAGTACTTC
15 | . | TRBJ2-7 | . | TRBV7-9 | CASSLRVADSYEQYF | TGTGCCAGCAGCTTGAGGGTAGCGGACTCCTACGAGCAGTACTTC
15 | many | TRBJ1-2 | . | TRBV12-5 | CASGPPETGSHGYTF | TGTGCTAGTGGTCCCCCCGAAACAGGGAGCCATGGCTACACCTTC
15 | many | TRBJ2-2 | . | TRBV12-3/TRBV12-4 | CASSRRDLNTGELFF | TGTGCCAGCAGCCGTCGGGACCTCAACACCGGGGAGCTGTTTTTT
13 | many | TRBJ2-7 | . | TRBV20-1 | CSASDRRAYEQYF | TGCAGTGCTAGCGACAGGAGGGCCTACGAGCAGTACTTC
13 | few | TRBJ1-1 | . | TRBV7-9 | CASSGRGETEAFF | TGTGCCAGCAGCGGGAGGGGAGAAACTGAAGCTTTCTTT
16 | . | TRBJ2-7 | . | TRBV18 | CASSPQAAGRTYEQYF | TGTGCCAGCTCACCACAAGCGGCAGGACGCACCTACGAGCAGTACTTC